The T cell receptor beta chain under discussion was sequenced for a study of CD8 T cells in ankylosing spondylitis. Study-wide findings and caveats: Clones linked to disease were reported to show significant enrichment in matched ankylosing spondylitis synovial fluid. Disease-linked clones had a CD8+ phenotype and relatively low frequency in peripheral blood. Earlier authors reported some of these motif variants in reactive arthritis synovial fluid and blood.

This clonotype was counted between two and nine times. Antigen: not known. With molecular barcodes, quantitative 5'-RACE was used to make the TCR beta libraries. TCRdb used MiXCR to reprocess the 5' RACE reads, holding one entry per CDR3 protein. The sample contains approximately 300,000 distinct CDR3 sequences, around 21% of which appear only once. The CDR3 length is 15 residues. V lost 0 bases to trimming and J lost 2 bases, with 5 bases between them. Per the germline V gene, CDR1 is LGHNA and CDR2 is YSLEER. The sequencing input was blood, either unsorted or a sorted T cell fraction (not recorded which). V usage is TRBV4-3 and J usage is TRBJ2-6; no firm D call. The TCR sequence derives from a female donor with ankylosing spondylitis or in good health (not recorded which). CDR3 loop: CASSQERTGANVLTF. CDR3 DNA sequence: TGCGCCAGCAGCCAAGAAAGGACTGGGGCCAACGTCCTGACTTTC.